This entry is about one TCR beta chain. The antigen is not known. The read falls 3 residues short of the CDR3 end, and the missing part is taken from the germline J gene. Sequencing used immunoSEQ multiplex PCR; TCRdb keeps in-frame clones, though not all of them. Singletons are absent from the sample, which has around 16,000 clones. The sample belongs to a study of T cell clonality in common variable immunodeficiency. Broader study findings: Authors noted CVID clonality's cause needs subpopulation repertoire sequencing. Fewer TCRbeta clones were shared among CVID subjects than controls. Reportedly, TCR beta sequences from common variable immunodeficiency showed fewer deletions and N-nucleotide insertions.

Germline loops: CDR1 SGHVT, CDR2 SQSDAQ. With 3 bases removed from V and 5 bases from J, the gap between germline ends came to 22 bases. CDR3 size: 17 residues. For at least one year, all CVID subjects received replacement immunoglobulin. The source material was peripheral blood mononuclear cells. The origin of this receptor is a human donor with common variable immunodeficiency. This chain uses TRBV7-4 with TRBJ2-5; either TRBD1 or TRBD2 may supply D (6 bases each). Partial CDR3 DNA: TGTGCCAGCAGCTTGGGAGGAAGAACAGGGTGGTACGAGACC. Translating it yields CASSLGGRTGWYET. The full CDR3 protein reads CASSLGGRTGWYETQYF.